The 26 T cell receptor beta chains presented below share a single source sample, sequenced in a study of TIL therapy for anti-PD-1-resistant metastatic lung cancer. Sequencing used immunoSEQ v3. The repertoire was sequenced with immunoSEQ multiplex PCR; TCRdb's copy has only in-frame clones and lacks some. The data show 25,000 to 40,000 clones, with about 70% seen just once and 2.5% to 3% held by the top ten. Time point denoted: pre-treatment sample, taken before nivolumab and TIL therapy. The sample consisted of blood, taken at baseline. These receptors all come from a woman between 25 and 85 years old with non-small cell lung cancer.

The V call is TRBV29-1, the J call TRBJ2-3; 9 bases match TRBD1. CDR3 length equals 13 residues. V was pared by 7 bases and J by 1 base, with 3 bases of the junction left unmatched. Germline CDR1 reads SQVTM; CDR2 reads ANQGSEA. This chain's CDR3 is CSDRTGGTDTQYF. The CDR3 coding sequence is TGCAGCGACAGGACAGGGGGCACAGATACGCAGTATTTT.

This chain's CDR3 is CAYLTGDGSYSPLHF. For the CDR3, the DNA is TGTGCCTACCTAACGGGGGACGGGTCTTATTCACCCCTCCACTTT. This chain links TRBV30 with TRBJ1-6, with D perhaps TRBD1 (5 bases). V was pared by 7 bases and J by 8 bases, with 21 bases between. Germline assignment: CDR1 GTSNPN and CDR2 SVGIG (reference sequence). CDR3 length: 15 residues.

In this sample, this clone turned up a few times. V usage is TRBV7-9 and J usage is TRBJ2-7; a possible D gene is TRBD1 (5 bases). The germline V gene has CDR1 SEHNR and CDR2 FQNEAQ (reference sequence). Trimming shortened V by 4 bases and J by 1 base, and 11 bases separated the two germline ends. The CDR3 is made up of 14 amino acids. In nucleotides, the CDR3 is TGTGCCAGCAGCTGGCCAGGGTTTTCCTACGAGCAGTACTTC. Its translation is CASSWPGFSYEQYF.

This clone showed up just once. The chain recombines TRBV6-1 with TRBJ2-7; 12 nucleotides agree with TRBD2. This CDR3 spans 15 amino acids. Germline lookup yields CDR1 MNHNS and CDR2 SASEGT. Unmatched junction bases numbered 5, after V lost 2 bases and J lost 6 bases. Written as DNA, the CDR3 is TGTGCCAGCAGTGAACCGGGACTAGCGGGCGTCGAGCAGTACTTC. Translated: CASSEPGLAGVEQYF.

V is TRBV5-1 and J is TRBJ2-1, with TRBD2 identical over 11 bases. Germline CDR1 is SGHRS and CDR2 is YFSETQ. V trimming: 3 bases; J trimming: 7 bases; junction bases outside the gene matches: 6. The CDR3 totals 15 residues. The CDR3 region is CASSSTSGIRNEQFF. The CDR3 DNA sequence: TGCGCCAGCAGCTCGACTAGCGGGATACGGAATGAGCAGTTCTTC.

This clone was found a few times. The V and J genes are TRBV25-1 and TRBJ1-2, with D possibly TRBD1 on 6 matching bases. Between the trimmed V and J ends, which lost 5 bases and 1 base, there was a span of 20 bases. The CDR3 is 17 residues long. Germline V lookup: CDR1 MGHDK, CDR2 SYGVNS. The CDR3 loop reads CASSYLPGTPINYGYTF. The CDR3, as DNA: TGTGCCAGCAGTTACCTCCCCGGGACACCAATTAACTATGGCTACACCTTC.

V is TRBV11-2 and J is TRBJ2-5; 14 bases are a match to TRBD2. V lost 5 bases to trimming and J lost 5 bases; unmatched junction nucleotides: 7. Germline values: CDR1 SGHAT, CDR2 FQNNGV. This CDR3 is 16 amino acids long. CDR3 nucleotide sequence: TGTGCCAGCAGCCCCGGGACTAGCGGGAGTGCGGAGACCCAGTACTTC. Translated, it gives CASSPGTSGSAETQYF.

V and J are TRBV5-4 and TRBJ2-7; D is possibly TRBD2 (5 bases). This CDR3 has 15 residues. V was clipped by 0 bases and J by 3 bases, with 13 bases between them. Looked up from germline, CDR1 is SGHNT and CDR2 is YYREEE (reference sequence). The CDR3 sequence: CASSLDSASIYEQYF. In nucleotides, the CDR3 is TGTGCCAGCAGCTTGGATAGCGCGAGCATCTACGAGCAGTACTTC.

The chain carries TRBV5-1 and TRBJ2-2; D possibly corresponds to TRBD1 (5 bases). V lost 2 bases to trimming and J lost 3 bases, with 11 bases between them. Germline CDR1 is SGHRS and CDR2 is YFSETQ. This CDR3 spans 15 amino acids. DNA of the CDR3: TGCGCCAGCAGCTTAATTACAGGTGACACCGGGGAGCTGTTTTTT. Protein: CASSLITGDTGELFF.

This clone has just a few counts. The CDR3 loop is CASGFGGNQPQHF. CDR3 nucleotides: TGTGCTAGTGGTTTCGGGGGCAATCAGCCCCAGCATTTT. The chain uses TRBV12-5 and TRBJ1-5, with D uncertain. Trimming took 3 bases from V and 2 from J, leaving 5 bases between them. The CDR3 is 13 residues long. Per the germline V gene, CDR1 is LGHNT and CDR2 is FRNRAP.

This sequence joins TRBV5-4 and TRBJ2-7; TRBD2 might be the D (5 bases). V dropped 2 bases and J dropped 3 bases, with 12 bases sitting between them. The CDR3 covers 14 residues. Germline V lookup: CDR1 SGHNT, CDR2 YYREEE (reference sequence). As DNA, the CDR3 is TGTGCCAGCAGCTTCGAGGGCGGATTCTACGAGCAGTACTTC. The encoded protein is CASSFEGGFYEQYF. The full variable domain, with the rest looked up from reference TRBV5-4 and TRBJ2-7, is ETGVTQSPTHLIKTRGQQVTLRCSSQSGHNTVSWYQQALGQGPQFIFQYYREEENGRGNFPPRFSGLQFPNYSSELNVNALELDDSALYLCASSFEGGFYEQYFGPGTRLTVT.

This sequence joins TRBV7-6 and TRBJ1-1; no reliable D call. The length of the CDR3 is 15 residues. Per germline, CDR1 SGHVS and CDR2 FNYEAQ. Trimming stripped 3 bases from V and 3 bases from J, with 14 bases between. CDR3 DNA sequence: TGTGCCAGCAGCTTCACAATCGGTGCCGACACTGAAGCTTTCTTT. Residues: CASSFTIGADTEAFF.

This clone has a handful of counts. The chain carries TRBV7-2 and TRBJ2-5, with TRBD2 matching over 12 bases. V lost 1 base and J lost 5; bases outside the gene matches: 2. The CDR3 runs to 15 residues. Germline V lookup: CDR1 SGHTA, CDR2 FQGNSA. The CDR3 bases are TGTGCCAGCAGCTTAGGACTAGCGGGAGTTGAGACCCAGTACTTC. Its translation is CASSLGLAGVETQYF.

The chain carries TRBV6-4 and TRBJ2-7; no clear D gene. With 6 bases removed from V and 8 bases from J, the gap between germline ends came to 11 bases. The CDR3 contains 11 residues. Germline lookup yields CDR1 MRHNA and CDR2 SNTAGT. The CDR3 here is CASSPPDKQYF. The DNA of the CDR3 is TGTGCCAGCAGCCCCCCGGATAAGCAGTACTTC.

J is TRBJ2-1 and V is TRBV15, with no clear D. This CDR3 spans 12 amino acids. The V gene lost 4 bases and the J gene lost 3 bases, with 4 bases spanning the gap. Per the germline V gene, CDR1 is LNHNV and CDR2 is YYDKDF (reference sequence). The CDR3 nucleotides read TGTGCCACCAGCACTCACTACAATGAGCAGTTCTTC. Encoded protein: CATSTHYNEQFF.

This clone was counted between two and nine times. The chain combines TRBV27 with TRBJ1-2; 9 bases align to TRBD1. The germline V gene has CDR1 MNHEY and CDR2 SMNVEV (reference sequence). The CDR3 length is 14 residues. J was trimmed by 8 bases and V by 4 bases; bases with no gene match: 8. The CDR3 loop reads CASSSPTGGVGYTF. For the CDR3, the DNA is TGTGCCAGCAGTTCCCCGACAGGGGGTGTGGGCTACACCTTC.

This clone was picked up one time. This chain uses TRBV4-1 with TRBJ2-7, with 10 bases fitting TRBD1. The V segment lost 1 base and the J segment 3 bases; nucleotides outside the gene matches: 3. The CDR3 loop spans 15 amino acids. The germline gives CDR1 MGHRA, CDR2 YSYEKL. CDR3 residues: CASSQVTGGHYEQYF. As DNA, the CDR3 is TGCGCCAGCAGCCAAGTGACAGGGGGCCACTACGAGCAGTACTTC.

The rearrangement joins TRBV5-1 to TRBJ2-1, with 10 bases that match TRBD2. Germline-derived CDR1 and CDR2 are SGHRS and YFSETQ. V shed 0 bases and J 9 bases; nucleotides not matched to a gene: 9. The CDR3 runs 16 residues. The CDR3 is CASSLVVLAGAGEQFF. CDR3 bases: TGCGCCAGCAGCTTGGTAGTTCTAGCGGGAGCCGGTGAGCAGTTCTTC.

The rearrangement uses TRBV5-1 and TRBJ1-1; weak D call: TRBD1 (6 bases). The CDR3 is 11 amino acids. V lost 4 bases and J 12 bases, leaving 13 bases between the germline ends. The V gene's germline CDR1 is SGHRS and CDR2 YFSETQ. The CDR3 here is CASSHRDRSFF. The CDR3 DNA reads as TGCGCCAGCAGCCACAGGGATCGGTCTTTCTTT.

The rearrangement joins TRBV5-1 to TRBJ2-5; 8 bases match TRBD2. Germline loops: CDR1 SGHRS, CDR2 YFSETQ. The V and J ends lost 4 bases and 3 bases, in that order; junction bases with no gene match: 5. This CDR3 comprises 14 residues. CDR3 loop: CASSATSGEETQYF. The CDR3 DNA reads TGCGCCAGCAGCGCAACTAGCGGAGAAGAGACCCAGTACTTC.

A few counts support this clone. J is TRBJ1-5 and V is TRBV4-2; D unresolved. Germline V lookup: CDR1 LGHNA, CDR2 YNFKEQ. The CDR3 sequence is 15 residues long. Trimming stripped 2 bases from V and 1 base from J, with 9 bases between. The CDR3 bases are TGTGCCAGCAGCCAATTTTCCAGGAGCAATCAGCCCCAGCATTTT. Protein: CASSQFSRSNQPQHF.

The chain combines TRBV2 with TRBJ1-1; no definite D call. Per germline, CDR1 SNHLY and CDR2 FYNNEI. The length of the CDR3 is 15 residues. Trimming took off 0 bases at V and 7 bases at J, with 15 bases between the two ends. The CDR3 here is CASSEALRVSFEAFF. The CDR3 region has the DNA TGTGCCAGCAGTGAAGCGCTTCGGGTTTCGTTTGAAGCTTTCTTT.

The V and J genes are TRBV29-1 and TRBJ2-7, with 13 bases identical to TRBD2. This CDR3 has 15 amino acids. Germline CDR1 and CDR2: SQVTM and ANQGSEA. The J segment lost 4 bases and the V segment lost 5 bases, leaving 8 bases of the junction unmatched. The CDR3 is CSVSGLAGVGYEQYF. The CDR3, as DNA: TGCAGCGTTAGCGGACTAGCGGGAGTGGGGTACGAGCAGTACTTC.

Within the sample, this clone is medium-sized. V gene TRBV29-1 combines with J gene TRBJ2-7, with TRBD1 identical over 9 bases. The CDR3 extends over 12 amino acids. Germline CDR1 is SQVTM and CDR2 is ANQGSEA. V was pared by 6 bases and J by 5 bases, with 5 bases of the junction left unmatched. The CDR3 DNA sequence: TGCAGCGTAAGACAGGGGGACCACGAGCAGTACTTC. Protein product: CSVRQGDHEQYF.

This chain links TRBV5-4 with TRBJ2-3, with TRBD1 identical over 8 bases. The germline gives CDR1 SGHNT, CDR2 YYREEE (reference sequence). The CDR3 contains 14 residues. V lost 3 bases, J lost 5 bases, and 5 bases stayed unmatched. The CDR3 DNA is TGTGCCAGCAGCTCCGGACAGGGAAGAGATACGCAGTATTTT. The encoded protein is CASSSGQGRDTQYF.

The chain employs TRBV28 and TRBJ1-5; TRBD1 might be the D (5 bases). V was pared by 6 bases and J by 3 bases, with 15 bases between. The CDR3 runs to 15 residues. The germline CDR1 and CDR2 sequences are MDHEN and SYDVKM. CDR3 sequence (DNA): TGTGCCAGCAGATACCGGGGGTTCACCAATCAGCCCCAGCATTTT. Protein product: CASRYRGFTNQPQHF.